The source of this T cell receptor (beta chain) is a study of shared clonotypes between healthy human individuals. Study overall: CD4 naive and CD4 memory each took three plates per donor, while CD8 naive took two and CD8 memory one. Notes on the study in general: Rarefaction analysis demonstrated incomplete sorted-subset sequencing notwithstanding large depth. It was anticipated that sequencing depth would influence how many clonotypes donors shared.

In replicate PCRs of sorted subsets, about 190 ng DNA, some 28,000 T cell genomes, was used. Profiled with immunoSEQ multiplex PCR; TCRdb holds only in-frame clones, not every one. This sample has about 1.5 million clones, with 98% found just once. Per germline, CDR1 MNHNY and CDR2 SVGAGI (reference sequence). The V gene lost 0 bases and the J gene lost 4 bases, with 7 bases spanning the gap. The CDR3 extends over 13 amino acids. About this clone itself: Its target is not known.

This receptor was taken from a man aged 25-45 years in good health. Sequencing used naive CD4+ T cells sorted from blood. Noted subset: CD45RA+ positively selected. The V call is TRBV6-6, the J call TRBJ2-7, with D unclear. CDR3 loop: CASSYSSAYEQYF. The DNA of the CDR3 is TGTGCCAGCAGTTACTCGTCTGCGTACGAGCAGTACTTC.